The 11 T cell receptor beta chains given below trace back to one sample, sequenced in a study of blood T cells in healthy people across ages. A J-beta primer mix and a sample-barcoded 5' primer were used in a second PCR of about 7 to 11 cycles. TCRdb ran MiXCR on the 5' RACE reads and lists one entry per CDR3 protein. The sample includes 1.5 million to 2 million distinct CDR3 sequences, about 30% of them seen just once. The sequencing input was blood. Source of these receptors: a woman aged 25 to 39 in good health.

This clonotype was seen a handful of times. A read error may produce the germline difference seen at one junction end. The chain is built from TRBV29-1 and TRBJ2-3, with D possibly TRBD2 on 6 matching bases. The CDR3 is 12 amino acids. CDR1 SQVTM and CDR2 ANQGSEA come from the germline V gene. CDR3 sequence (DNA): TGCAGCGTCCGCCGGGGGTCAGATATGCAGTATTTT. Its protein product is CSVRRGSDMQYF.

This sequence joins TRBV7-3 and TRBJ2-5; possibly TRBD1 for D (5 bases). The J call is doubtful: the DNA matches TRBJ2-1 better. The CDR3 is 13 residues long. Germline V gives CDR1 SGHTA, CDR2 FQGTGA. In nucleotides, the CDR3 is TGTGCCAGCAGCTTAATGGACAAAGAGACCCAGTTCTTC. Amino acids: CASSLMDKETQFF.

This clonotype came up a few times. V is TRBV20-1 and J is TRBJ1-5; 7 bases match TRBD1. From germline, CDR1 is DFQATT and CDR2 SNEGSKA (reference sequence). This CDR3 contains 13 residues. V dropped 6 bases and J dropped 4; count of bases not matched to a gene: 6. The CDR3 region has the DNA TGCAGTGCCGGGGGGGGACAGAATCAGCCCCAGCATTTT. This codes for CSAGGGQNQPQHF.

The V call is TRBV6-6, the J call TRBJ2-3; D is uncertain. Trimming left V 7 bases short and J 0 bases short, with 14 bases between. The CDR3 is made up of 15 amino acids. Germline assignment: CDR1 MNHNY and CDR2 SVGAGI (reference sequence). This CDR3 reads CASTQDIPSTDTQYF. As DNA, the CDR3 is TGTGCCAGCACCCAAGATATCCCTAGCACAGATACGCAGTATTTT.

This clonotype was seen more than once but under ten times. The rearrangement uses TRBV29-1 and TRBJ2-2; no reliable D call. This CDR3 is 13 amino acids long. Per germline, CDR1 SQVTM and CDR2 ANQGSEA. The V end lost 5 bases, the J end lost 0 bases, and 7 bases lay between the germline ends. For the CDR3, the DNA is TGCAGCGTTCGTCTCCCGAACACCGGGGAGCTGTTTTTT. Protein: CSVRLPNTGELFF.

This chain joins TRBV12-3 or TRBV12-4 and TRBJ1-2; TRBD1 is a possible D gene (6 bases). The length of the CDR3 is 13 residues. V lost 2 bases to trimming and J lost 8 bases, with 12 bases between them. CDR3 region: CASSLLPGVGYTF. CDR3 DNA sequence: TGTGCCAGCAGTTTACTGCCAGGGGTCGGCTACACCTTC.

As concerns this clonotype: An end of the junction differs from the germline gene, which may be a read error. The CDR3 bases are TGTGCCGGCAGTCCCCCGGACAGGGATATCTACGAGCAGTACTTC. As protein: CAGSPPDRDIYEQYF. This sequence joins TRBV11-2 and TRBJ2-4, with 8 bases that match TRBD1. The better agreement between TRBJ2-7 and the DNA end casts doubt on the J call. This CDR3 spans 15 amino acids. Germline-derived CDR1 and CDR2 are SGHAT and FQNNGV.

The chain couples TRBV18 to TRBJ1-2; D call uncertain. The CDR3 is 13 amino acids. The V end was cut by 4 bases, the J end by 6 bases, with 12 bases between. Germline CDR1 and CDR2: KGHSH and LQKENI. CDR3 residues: CASSLSPWDGYTF. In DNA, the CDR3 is TGTGCCAGCTCACTATCGCCCTGGGATGGCTACACCTTC.

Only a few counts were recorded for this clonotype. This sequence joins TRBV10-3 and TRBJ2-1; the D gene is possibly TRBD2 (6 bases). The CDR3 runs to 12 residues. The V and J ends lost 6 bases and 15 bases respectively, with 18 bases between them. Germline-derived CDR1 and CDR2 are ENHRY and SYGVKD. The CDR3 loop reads CAISPGEAGVFF. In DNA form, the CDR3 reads TGTGCCATCAGCCCGGGAGAAGCCGGGGTGTTCTTC.

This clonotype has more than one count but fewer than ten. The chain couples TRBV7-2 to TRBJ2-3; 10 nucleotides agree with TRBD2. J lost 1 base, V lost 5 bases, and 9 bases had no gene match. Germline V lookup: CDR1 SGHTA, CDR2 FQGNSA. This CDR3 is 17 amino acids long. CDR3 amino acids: CASSASTSGYGTDTQYF. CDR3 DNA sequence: TGTGCCAGCAGCGCGTCGACTAGCGGGTATGGCACAGATACGCAGTATTTT.

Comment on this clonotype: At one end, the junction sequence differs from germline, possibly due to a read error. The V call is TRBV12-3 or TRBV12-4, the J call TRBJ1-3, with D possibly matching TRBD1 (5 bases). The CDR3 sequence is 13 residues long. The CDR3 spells CASTGGAGNTTYF. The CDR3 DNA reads TGTGCCAGCACTGGAGGGGCTGGAAACACCACATATTTT.